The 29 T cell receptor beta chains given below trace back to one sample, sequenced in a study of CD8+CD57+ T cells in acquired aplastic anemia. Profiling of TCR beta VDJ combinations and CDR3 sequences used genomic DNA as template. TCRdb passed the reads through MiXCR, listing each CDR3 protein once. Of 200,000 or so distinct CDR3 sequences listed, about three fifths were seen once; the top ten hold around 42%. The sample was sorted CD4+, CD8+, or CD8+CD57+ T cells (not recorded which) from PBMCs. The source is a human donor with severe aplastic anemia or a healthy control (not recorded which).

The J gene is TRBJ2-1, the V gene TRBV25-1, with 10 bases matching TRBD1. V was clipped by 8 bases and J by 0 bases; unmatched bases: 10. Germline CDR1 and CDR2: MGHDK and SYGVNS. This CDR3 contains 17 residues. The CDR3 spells CASSGTGAFDSYNEQFF. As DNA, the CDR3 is TGTGCCAGCTCCGGGACAGGGGCATTTGACTCCTACAATGAGCAGTTCTTC.

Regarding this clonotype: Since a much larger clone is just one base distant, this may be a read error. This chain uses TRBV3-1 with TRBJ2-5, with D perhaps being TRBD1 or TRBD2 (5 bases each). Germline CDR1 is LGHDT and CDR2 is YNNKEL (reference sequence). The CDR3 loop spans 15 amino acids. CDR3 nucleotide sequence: TGTGCCAGCAGCCAAGGGGGGACCTACCAAGGGACCCAGTACTTC. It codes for CASSQGGTYQGTQYF.

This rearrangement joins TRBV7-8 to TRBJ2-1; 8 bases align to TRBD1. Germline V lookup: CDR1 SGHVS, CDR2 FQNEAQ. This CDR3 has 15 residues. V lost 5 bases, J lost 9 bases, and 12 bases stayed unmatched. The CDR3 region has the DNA TGTGCCAGCAGCCCCTCCGGACAGGGTCAGGGTGAGCAGTTCTTC. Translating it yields CASSPSGQGQGEQFF.

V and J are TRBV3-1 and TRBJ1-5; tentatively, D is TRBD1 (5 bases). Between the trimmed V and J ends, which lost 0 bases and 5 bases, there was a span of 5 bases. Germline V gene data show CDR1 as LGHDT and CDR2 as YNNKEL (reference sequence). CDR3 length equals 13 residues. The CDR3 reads CASSQDRDQPQHF. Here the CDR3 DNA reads TGTGCCAGCAGCCAAGACAGGGATCAGCCCCAGCATTTT.

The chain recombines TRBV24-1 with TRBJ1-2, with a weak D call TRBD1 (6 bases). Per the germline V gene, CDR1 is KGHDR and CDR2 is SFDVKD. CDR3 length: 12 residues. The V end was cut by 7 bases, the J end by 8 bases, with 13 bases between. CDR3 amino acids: CATSPTGFGYTF. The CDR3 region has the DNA TGTGCCACCAGCCCGACAGGCTTCGGCTACACCTTC.

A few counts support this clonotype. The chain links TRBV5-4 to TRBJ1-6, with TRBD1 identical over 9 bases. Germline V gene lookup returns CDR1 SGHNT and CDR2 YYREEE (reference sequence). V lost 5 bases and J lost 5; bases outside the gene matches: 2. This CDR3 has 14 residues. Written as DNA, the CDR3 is TGTGCCAGCAGAAGGACAGGGGATAATTCACCCCTCCACTTT. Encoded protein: CASRRTGDNSPLHF.

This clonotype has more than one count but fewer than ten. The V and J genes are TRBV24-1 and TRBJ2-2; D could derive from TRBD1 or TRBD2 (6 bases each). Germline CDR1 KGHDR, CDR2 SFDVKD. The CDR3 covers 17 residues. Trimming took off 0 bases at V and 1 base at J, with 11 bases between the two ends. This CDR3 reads CATSDLRRDKNTGELFF. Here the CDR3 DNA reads TGTGCCACCAGTGATTTGAGGCGGGACAAGAACACCGGGGAGCTGTTTTTT.

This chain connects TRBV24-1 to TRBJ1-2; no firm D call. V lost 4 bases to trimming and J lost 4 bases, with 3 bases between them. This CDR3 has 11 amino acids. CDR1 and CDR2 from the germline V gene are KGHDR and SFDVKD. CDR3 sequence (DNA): TGTGCCACCAGTGACCCCTATGGCTACACCTTC. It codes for CATSDPYGYTF.

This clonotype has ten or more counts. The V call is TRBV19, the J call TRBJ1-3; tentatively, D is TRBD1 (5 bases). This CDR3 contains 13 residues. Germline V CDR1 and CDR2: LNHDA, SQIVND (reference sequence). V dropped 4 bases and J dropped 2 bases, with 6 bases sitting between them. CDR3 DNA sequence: TGTGCCAGTAGTACAGGGCCTGGAAACACCATATATTTT. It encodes CASSTGPGNTIYF.

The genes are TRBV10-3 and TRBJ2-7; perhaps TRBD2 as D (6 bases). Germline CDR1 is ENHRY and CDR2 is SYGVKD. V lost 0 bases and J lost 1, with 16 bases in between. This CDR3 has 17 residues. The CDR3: CAISESTGRERSYEQYF. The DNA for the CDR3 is TGTGCCATCAGTGAGTCGACTGGGCGGGAAAGGTCCTACGAGCAGTACTTC.

In DNA, the CDR3 is TGTGCCAGCAGTGAAACCTCGACAGATGGCTACACCTTC. It yields the protein CASSETSTDGYTF. This rearrangement joins TRBV25-1 to TRBJ1-2, with D perhaps TRBD1 (5 bases). Germline loops: CDR1 MGHDK, CDR2 SYGVNS. Trimming left V 2 bases short and J 6 bases short, with 10 bases between. This CDR3 is built from 13 residues.

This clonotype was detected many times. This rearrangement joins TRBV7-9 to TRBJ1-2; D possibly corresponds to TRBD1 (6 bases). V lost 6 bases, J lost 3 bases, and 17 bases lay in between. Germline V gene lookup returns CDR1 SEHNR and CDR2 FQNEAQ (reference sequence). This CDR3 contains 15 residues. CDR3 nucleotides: TGTGCCAGCAGTCAGCAGTCGGGGGCTGACTATGGCTACACCTTC. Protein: CASSQQSGADYGYTF.

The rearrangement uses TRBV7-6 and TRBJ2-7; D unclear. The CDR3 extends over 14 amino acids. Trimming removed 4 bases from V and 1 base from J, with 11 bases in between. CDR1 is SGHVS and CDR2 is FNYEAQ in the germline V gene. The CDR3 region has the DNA TGTGCCAGCAGCTCCTTCCGGCAGTCCTACGAGCAGTACTTC. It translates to CASSSFRQSYEQYF.

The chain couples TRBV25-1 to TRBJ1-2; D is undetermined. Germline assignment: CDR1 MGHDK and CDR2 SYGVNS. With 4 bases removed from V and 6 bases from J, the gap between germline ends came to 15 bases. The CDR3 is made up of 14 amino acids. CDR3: CASSAVSVSDGYTF. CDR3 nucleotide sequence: TGTGCCAGCAGTGCGGTTAGCGTAAGCGATGGCTACACCTTC.

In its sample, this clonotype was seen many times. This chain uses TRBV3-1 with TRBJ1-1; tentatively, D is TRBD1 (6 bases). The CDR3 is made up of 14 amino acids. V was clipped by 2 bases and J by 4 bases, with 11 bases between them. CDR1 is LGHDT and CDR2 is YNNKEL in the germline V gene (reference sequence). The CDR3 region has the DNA TGTGCCAGCAGCCAATGGAGGGACACCACTGAAGCTTTCTTT. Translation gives CASSQWRDTTEAFF.

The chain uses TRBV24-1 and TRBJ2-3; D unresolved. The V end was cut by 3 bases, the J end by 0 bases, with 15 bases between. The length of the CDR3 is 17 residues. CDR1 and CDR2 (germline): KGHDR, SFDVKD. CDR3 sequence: CATSDHRGRPSTDTQYF. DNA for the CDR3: TGTGCCACCAGTGATCATCGCGGCAGGCCTAGCACAGATACGCAGTATTTT.

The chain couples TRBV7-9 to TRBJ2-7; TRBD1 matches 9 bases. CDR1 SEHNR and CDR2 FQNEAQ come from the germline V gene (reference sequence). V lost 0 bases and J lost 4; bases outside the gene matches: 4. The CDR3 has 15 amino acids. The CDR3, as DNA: TGTGCCAGCAGCTTAGCGGGGGACAGGGCGTACGAGCAGTACTTC. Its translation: CASSLAGDRAYEQYF. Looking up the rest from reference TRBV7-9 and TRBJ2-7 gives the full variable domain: DTGVSQNPRHKITKRGQNVTFRCDPISEHNRLYWYRQTLGQGPEFLTYFQNEAQLEKSRLLSDRFSAERPKGSFSTLEIQRTEQGDSAMYLCASSLAGDRAYEQYFGPGTRLTVT.

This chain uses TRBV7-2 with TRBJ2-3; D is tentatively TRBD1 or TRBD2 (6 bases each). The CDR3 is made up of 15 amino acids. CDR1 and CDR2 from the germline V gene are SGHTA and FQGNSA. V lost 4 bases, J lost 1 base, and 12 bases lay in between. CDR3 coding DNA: TGTGCCAGCAGCTACGAACGGGGGCGCACAGATACGCAGTATTTT. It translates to CASSYERGRTDTQYF.

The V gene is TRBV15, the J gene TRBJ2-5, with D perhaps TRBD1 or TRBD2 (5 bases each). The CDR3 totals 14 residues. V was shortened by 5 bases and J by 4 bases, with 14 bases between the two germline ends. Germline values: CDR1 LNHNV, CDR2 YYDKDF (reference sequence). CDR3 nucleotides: TGTGCCACCAGCGTAGCAGCCGGGACAGAGACCCAGTACTTC. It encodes CATSVAAGTETQYF.

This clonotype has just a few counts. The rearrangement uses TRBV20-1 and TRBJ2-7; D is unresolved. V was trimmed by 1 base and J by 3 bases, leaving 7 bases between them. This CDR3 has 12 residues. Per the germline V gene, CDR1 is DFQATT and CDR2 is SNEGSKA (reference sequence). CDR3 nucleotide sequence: TGCAGTGCTAGAGGGGGTATCTACGAGCAGTACTTC. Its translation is CSARGGIYEQYF.

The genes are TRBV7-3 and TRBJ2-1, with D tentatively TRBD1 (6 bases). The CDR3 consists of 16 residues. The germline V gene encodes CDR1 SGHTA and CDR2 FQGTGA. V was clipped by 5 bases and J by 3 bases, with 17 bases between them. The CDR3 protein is CASSPSGTLNYNEQFF. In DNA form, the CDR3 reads TGTGCCAGCAGCCCCTCCGGGACACTAAACTACAATGAGCAGTTCTTC.

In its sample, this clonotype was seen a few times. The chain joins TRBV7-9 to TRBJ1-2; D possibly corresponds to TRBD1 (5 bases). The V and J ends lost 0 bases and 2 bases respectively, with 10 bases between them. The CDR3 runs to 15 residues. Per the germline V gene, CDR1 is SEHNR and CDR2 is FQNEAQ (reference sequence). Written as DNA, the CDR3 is TGTGCCAGCAGCTTAGCCAGGGACCGAAACTATGGCTACACCTTC. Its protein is CASSLARDRNYGYTF.

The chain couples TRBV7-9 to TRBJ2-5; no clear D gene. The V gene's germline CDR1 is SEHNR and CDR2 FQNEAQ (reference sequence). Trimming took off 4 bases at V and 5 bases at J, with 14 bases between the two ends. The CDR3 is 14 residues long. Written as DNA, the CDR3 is TGTGCCAGCAGCTCGGACGGTGAAGGGGAGACCCAGTACTTC. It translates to CASSSDGEGETQYF.

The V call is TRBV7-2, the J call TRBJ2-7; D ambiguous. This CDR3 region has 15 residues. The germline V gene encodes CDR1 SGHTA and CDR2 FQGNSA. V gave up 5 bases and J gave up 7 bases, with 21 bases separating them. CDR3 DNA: TGTGCCAGCAGCCCCGACGTGGAGCGCTTAAGGGAGCAGTACTTC. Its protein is CASSPDVERLREQYF.

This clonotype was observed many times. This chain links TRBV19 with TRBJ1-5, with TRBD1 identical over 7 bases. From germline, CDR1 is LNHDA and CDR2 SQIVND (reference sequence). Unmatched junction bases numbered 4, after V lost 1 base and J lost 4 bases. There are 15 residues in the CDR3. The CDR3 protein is CASSIGEQGNQPQHF. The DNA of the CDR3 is TGTGCCAGTAGTATAGGAGAACAGGGGAATCAGCCCCAGCATTTT.

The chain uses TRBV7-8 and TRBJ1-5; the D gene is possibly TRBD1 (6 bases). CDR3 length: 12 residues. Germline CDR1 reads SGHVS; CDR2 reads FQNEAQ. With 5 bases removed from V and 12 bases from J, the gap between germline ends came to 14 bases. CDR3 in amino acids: CASSDPGGSQHF. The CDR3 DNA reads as TGTGCCAGCAGCGACCCGGGGGGCAGCCAGCATTTT.

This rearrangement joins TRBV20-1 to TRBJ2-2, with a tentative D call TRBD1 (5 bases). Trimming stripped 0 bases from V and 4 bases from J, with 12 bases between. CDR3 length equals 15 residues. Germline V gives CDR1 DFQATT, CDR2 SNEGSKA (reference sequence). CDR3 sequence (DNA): TGCAGTGCTAGAGATGGGGCCAAGACCACCGGGGAGCTGTTTTTT. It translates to CSARDGAKTTGELFF.

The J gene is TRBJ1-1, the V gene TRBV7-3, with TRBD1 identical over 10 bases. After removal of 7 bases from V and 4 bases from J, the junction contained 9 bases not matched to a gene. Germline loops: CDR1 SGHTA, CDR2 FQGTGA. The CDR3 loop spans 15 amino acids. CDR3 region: CASTKGQGFGTEAFF. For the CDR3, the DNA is TGTGCCAGCACCAAGGGACAGGGGTTTGGCACTGAAGCTTTCTTT.

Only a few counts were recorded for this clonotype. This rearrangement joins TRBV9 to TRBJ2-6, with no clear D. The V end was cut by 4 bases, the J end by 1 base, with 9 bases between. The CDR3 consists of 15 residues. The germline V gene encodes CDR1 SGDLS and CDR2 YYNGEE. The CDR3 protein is CASSFGSSGANVLTF. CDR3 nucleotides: TGTGCCAGCAGCTTCGGATCTTCTGGGGCCAACGTCCTGACTTTC.